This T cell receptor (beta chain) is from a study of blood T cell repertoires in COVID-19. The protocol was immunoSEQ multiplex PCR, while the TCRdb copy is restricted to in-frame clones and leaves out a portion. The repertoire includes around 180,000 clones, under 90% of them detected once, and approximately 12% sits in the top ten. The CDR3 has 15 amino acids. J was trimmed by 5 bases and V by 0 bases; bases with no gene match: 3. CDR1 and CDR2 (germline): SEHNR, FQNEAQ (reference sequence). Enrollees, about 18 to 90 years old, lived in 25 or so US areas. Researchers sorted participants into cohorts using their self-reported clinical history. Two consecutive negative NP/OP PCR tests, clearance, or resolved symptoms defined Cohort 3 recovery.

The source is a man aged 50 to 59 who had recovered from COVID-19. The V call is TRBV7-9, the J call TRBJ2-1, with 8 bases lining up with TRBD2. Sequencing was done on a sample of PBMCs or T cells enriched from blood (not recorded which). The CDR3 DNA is TGTGCCAGCAGCTTAGCGAGGGGACTAGACAATGAGCAGTTCTTC. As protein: CASSLARGLDNEQFF.